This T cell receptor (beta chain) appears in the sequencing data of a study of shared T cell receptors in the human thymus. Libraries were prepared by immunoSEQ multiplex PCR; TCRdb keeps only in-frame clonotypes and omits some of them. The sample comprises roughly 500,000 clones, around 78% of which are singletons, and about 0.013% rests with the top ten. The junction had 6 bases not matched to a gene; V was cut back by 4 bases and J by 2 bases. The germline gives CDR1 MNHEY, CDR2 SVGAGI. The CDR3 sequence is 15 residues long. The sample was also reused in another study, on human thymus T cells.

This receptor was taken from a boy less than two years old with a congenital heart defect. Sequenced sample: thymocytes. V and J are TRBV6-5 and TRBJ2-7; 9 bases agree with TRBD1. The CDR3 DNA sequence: TGTGCCAGCAGTTCCTGGACAGGGGACCCCTACGAGCAGTACTTC. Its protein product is CASSSWTGDPYEQYF.